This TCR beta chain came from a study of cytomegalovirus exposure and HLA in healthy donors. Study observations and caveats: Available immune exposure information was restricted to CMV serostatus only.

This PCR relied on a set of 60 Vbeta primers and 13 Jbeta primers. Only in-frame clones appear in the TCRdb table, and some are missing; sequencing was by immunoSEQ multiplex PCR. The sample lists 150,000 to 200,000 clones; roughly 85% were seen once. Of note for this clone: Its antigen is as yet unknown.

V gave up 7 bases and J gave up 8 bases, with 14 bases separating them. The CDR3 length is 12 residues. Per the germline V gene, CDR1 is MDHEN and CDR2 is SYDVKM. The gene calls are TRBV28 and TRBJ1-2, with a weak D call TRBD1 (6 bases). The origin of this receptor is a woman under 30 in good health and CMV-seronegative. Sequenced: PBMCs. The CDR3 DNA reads TGTGCCAGCATAGGCAGGGGCCGAGGCTACACCTTC. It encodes CASIGRGRGYTF.